These 31 T cell receptor beta chains originate from one sample sequenced in a study of CD8 T cells in Susac syndrome. With random hexamers, reverse transcription was performed on about 0.5 to 1 ug of RNA. TCRdb re-derived calls from the immunoSEQ multiplex PCR reads in MiXCR, one entry per CDR3 protein. Among over 150,000 distinct CDR3 sequences listed, about 95% were seen once. Sequenced input: CD4+ T cells from PBMCs. All receptors come from a human donor with Susac syndrome.

Only one count was recorded for this clonotype. The chain couples TRBV30 to TRBJ1-2; perhaps TRBD1 as D (6 bases). Per germline, CDR1 GTSNPN and CDR2 SVGIG (reference sequence). Trimming cost V 1 base and J 6 bases, with 15 bases left between them. This CDR3 contains 14 residues. The CDR3 DNA sequence: TGTGCCTGGAGTGCCCTCGGGACACCTCATGGCTACACCTTC. Protein product: CAWSALGTPHGYTF.

This chain connects TRBV5-1 to TRBJ1-2; 9 nucleotides match TRBD1. The germline V gene has CDR1 SGHRS and CDR2 YFSETQ. This CDR3 has 14 residues. The trim removed 3 bases at V and 2 bases at J, leaving 2 bases unmatched. The CDR3, as DNA: TGCGCCAGCAGCTGGGACAGGGACAACTATGGCTACACCTTC. It encodes CASSWDRDNYGYTF.

This clonotype was detected only a few times. This rearrangement joins TRBV29-1 to TRBJ2-2; 7 positions match TRBD2. The germline V gene encodes CDR1 SQVTM and CDR2 ANQGSEA. This CDR3 spans 13 amino acids. The trim removed 4 bases at V and 5 bases at J, leaving 4 bases unmatched. Here the CDR3 reads CSVGGGSTGELFF. CDR3 nucleotide sequence: TGCAGCGTTGGCGGGGGTTCTACCGGGGAGCTGTTTTTT.

This sequence joins TRBV7-3 and TRBJ2-5; either TRBD1 or TRBD2 may fit D (5 bases each). From germline, CDR1 is SGHTA and CDR2 FQGTGA. The CDR3 contains 14 residues. Trimming took 5 bases from V and 2 from J, leaving 12 bases between them. The CDR3 reads CASSLRDGQETQYF. The CDR3 nucleotides are TGTGCCAGCAGCCTCCGGGACGGACAAGAGACCCAGTACTTC.

The chain couples TRBV9 to TRBJ2-3; 11 bases align to TRBD2. Unmatched junction bases numbered 8, after V lost 0 bases and J lost 2 bases. Germline lookup yields CDR1 SGDLS and CDR2 YYNGEE. This CDR3 contains 18 residues. As DNA, the CDR3 is TGTGCCAGCAGCGTAGCCCCGTCTAGCGGGGGGAACACAGATACGCAGTATTTT. Encoded protein: CASSVAPSSGGNTDTQYF. The full variable domain, completed using reference TRBV9 and TRBJ2-3, is DSGVTQTPKHLITATGQRVTLRCSPRSGDLSVYWYQQSLDQGLQFLIQYYNGEERAKGNILERFSAQQFPDLHSELNLSSLELGDSALYFCASSVAPSSGGNTDTQYFGPGTRLTVL.

The J gene is TRBJ2-3, the V gene TRBV29-1; 9 nucleotides align to TRBD2. The CDR3 runs 14 residues. The ends lost 6 bases at V and 2 bases at J; junction bases unmatched: 6. Per the germline V gene, CDR1 is SQVTM and CDR2 is ANQGSEA. CDR3 protein: CSVLLAGITDTQYF. In nucleotides, the CDR3 is TGCAGCGTGCTTCTAGCGGGGATCACAGATACGCAGTATTTT.

This sequence joins TRBV28 and TRBJ1-5, with D possibly TRBD1 on 6 matching bases. Trimming removed 4 bases at V and 8 bases at J, with 12 bases between. CDR1 and CDR2 from the germline V gene are MDHEN and SYDVKM. The CDR3 loop spans 13 amino acids. The CDR3 region has the DNA TGTGCCAGCAGTTCGCCAGGGGTTAAGCCCCAGCATTTT. Translating it yields CASSSPGVKPQHF.

This rearrangement joins TRBV18 to TRBJ2-1; weak D call: TRBD2 (6 bases). The CDR3 covers 15 residues. Germline V gene data show CDR1 as KGHSH and CDR2 as LQKENI. V lost 3 bases to trimming and J lost 4 bases, with 13 bases between them. Here the CDR3 reads CASSPTRGSYNEQFF. In DNA form, the CDR3 reads TGTGCCAGCTCACCCACACGGGGGAGTTACAATGAGCAGTTCTTC.

The genes are TRBV3-1 and TRBJ2-7, with a possible D match to TRBD1 (7 bases). The CDR3 spans 14 residues. Germline V gives CDR1 LGHDT, CDR2 YNNKEL (reference sequence). Trimming took 2 bases from V and 5 from J, leaving 13 bases between them. The CDR3 spells CASSQWRGPHEQYF. The DNA of the CDR3 is TGTGCCAGCAGCCAATGGAGGGGGCCTCACGAGCAGTACTTC.

This chain joins TRBV2 and TRBJ2-3; D perhaps matches TRBD2 (6 bases). The CDR3 loop spans 12 amino acids. Deletions cut 10 bases from V and 1 base from J, with 9 bases between. Germline V gene data show CDR1 as SNHLY and CDR2 as FYNNEI. The DNA of the CDR3 is TGTGCCAAGGGACTGCGCACAGATACGCAGTATTTT. Translation: CAKGLRTDTQYF.

This clonotype was seen only once. J is TRBJ2-1 and V is TRBV19; 11 positions agree with TRBD2. Germline CDR1 LNHDA, CDR2 SQIVND (reference sequence). This CDR3 has 15 amino acids. V lost 6 bases and J lost 9; bases outside the gene matches: 10. The CDR3 loop reads CASSPLAGVDAEQFF. The CDR3 region has the DNA TGTGCCAGTAGCCCACTAGCGGGGGTGGACGCTGAGCAGTTCTTC.

This clonotype is a singleton in its sample. The chain is built from TRBV30 and TRBJ1-3, with D possibly matching TRBD1 (5 bases). The germline CDR1 and CDR2 sequences are GTSNPN and SVGIG (reference sequence). Trimming took 3 bases from V and 3 from J, leaving 12 bases between them. The CDR3 spans 14 residues. CDR3 DNA sequence: TGTGCCTGGAGCGCAGACAGAGGTGGAAACACCATATATTTT. Translated: CAWSADRGGNTIYF.

This chain links TRBV29-1 with TRBJ1-1; D is ambiguous. In germline, CDR1 is SQVTM, CDR2 ANQGSEA. The CDR3 runs to 12 residues. V lost 7 bases and J lost 4, with 13 bases in between. The CDR3 nucleotides are TGCAGCGCAGATCCCGAAGGCACTGAAGCTTTCTTT. Encoded protein: CSADPEGTEAFF.

The rearrangement links TRBV6-5 to TRBJ2-3; possible D gene TRBD2, 5 bases. Per the germline V gene, CDR1 is MNHEY and CDR2 is SVGAGI. This CDR3 is built from 15 residues. Between the trimmed V and J ends, which lost 6 bases and 5 bases, there was a span of 18 bases. The CDR3 nucleotides are TGTGCCAGCAGCGCGGACTCCACATACAGAGATACGCAGTATTTT. Its protein product is CASSADSTYRDTQYF.

This chain connects TRBV18 to TRBJ2-7; D remains ambiguous. Germline assignment: CDR1 KGHSH and CDR2 LQKENI. CDR3 size: 13 residues. With 5 bases removed from V and 6 bases from J, the gap between germline ends came to 14 bases. The CDR3, as DNA: TGTGCCAGCTCAGTGGGTCCGGGCGGCGAGCAGTACTTC. Its translation: CASSVGPGGEQYF.

The V and J genes are TRBV2 and TRBJ1-2; D is ambiguous. Trimming removed 1 base from V and 0 bases from J, with 3 bases in between. The CDR3 spans 13 residues. CDR1 and CDR2 from the germline V gene are SNHLY and FYNNEI. Written as DNA, the CDR3 is TGTGCCAGCAGTGAAGGCACTAACTATGGCTACACCTTC. This translates into CASSEGTNYGYTF.

The V gene is TRBV28, the J gene TRBJ2-1; 14 bases agree with TRBD2. Per germline, CDR1 MDHEN and CDR2 SYDVKM. The CDR3 spans 17 residues. The trim removed 5 bases at V and 1 base at J, leaving 4 bases unmatched. The chain's CDR3 is CASSTGTSGRSYNEQFF. CDR3 nucleotides: TGTGCCAGCAGTACAGGGACTAGCGGGAGATCCTACAATGAGCAGTTCTTC.

CDR3 nucleotide sequence: TGCGCCAGCAGCTTCTGGGCGGGACAAGAGACCCAGTACTTC. Its protein is CASSFWAGQETQYF. The chain uses TRBV5-1 and TRBJ2-5; possible D gene TRBD2, 6 bases. Per germline, CDR1 SGHRS and CDR2 YFSETQ. The CDR3 contains 14 residues. The V end was cut by 2 bases, the J end by 2 bases, with 10 bases between.

The chain combines TRBV20-1 with TRBJ2-1; 8 bases agree with TRBD2. The CDR3 covers 14 residues. V shed 2 bases and J 6 bases; nucleotides not matched to a gene: 6. Germline CDR1 is DFQATT and CDR2 is SNEGSKA (reference sequence). CDR3 in amino acids: CSARTGGYGNEQFF. DNA of the CDR3: TGCAGTGCTAGAACGGGAGGGTATGGCAATGAGCAGTTCTTC.

The chain links TRBV3-1 to TRBJ1-2; 9 nucleotides match TRBD1. The V and J ends lost 7 bases and 0 bases, in that order; junction bases with no gene match: 3. Germline CDR1 and CDR2: LGHDT and YNNKEL (reference sequence). This CDR3 has 14 residues. The CDR3 coding sequence is TGTGCCAGCAAACAGGGGGCGTCTAACTATGGCTACACCTTC. It yields the protein CASKQGASNYGYTF.

The chain couples TRBV11-2 to TRBJ2-3; D is unresolved. The CDR3 extends over 14 amino acids. The V end lost 1 base, the J end lost 2 bases, and 7 bases lay between the germline ends. CDR1 is SGHAT and CDR2 is FQNNGV in the germline V gene. CDR3 region: CASSLGGPTDTQYF. The DNA of the CDR3 is TGTGCCAGCAGCTTAGGCGGACCCACAGATACGCAGTATTTT.

The chain couples TRBV30 to TRBJ2-1; D gene unclear. The CDR3 spans 14 residues. Germline V gene data show CDR1 as GTSNPN and CDR2 as SVGIG (reference sequence). V lost 2 bases and J lost 6, with 14 bases in between. The chain's CDR3 is CAWSLNSVGNEQFF. The CDR3 nucleotides are TGTGCCTGGAGTTTAAATTCGGTGGGCAATGAGCAGTTCTTC.

This clonotype showed up just once. The rearrangement joins TRBV7-9 to TRBJ1-1, with 8 bases fitting TRBD1. CDR1 is SEHNR, CDR2 FQNEAQ, per germline (reference sequence). With 6 bases clipped from V and 1 base from J, the junction kept 4 bases outside the gene matches. The CDR3 is 14 amino acids. This CDR3 reads CASRFGQGNTEAFF. The CDR3 bases are TGTGCCAGCAGGTTTGGACAGGGGAACACTGAAGCTTTCTTT.

V is TRBV10-3 and J is TRBJ1-5; the D gene is possibly TRBD1 (5 bases). The germline V gene encodes CDR1 ENHRY and CDR2 SYGVKD. V lost 6 bases and J 4 bases, leaving 7 bases between the germline ends. CDR3 length equals 12 residues. CDR3 DNA: TGTGCCATCAGGGACACAAATCAGCCCCAGCATTTT. The encoded protein is CAIRDTNQPQHF.

This chain uses TRBV7-2 with TRBJ1-2; 9 positions agree with TRBD1. V gave up 3 bases and J gave up 6 bases; unmatched junction bases: 2. Germline CDR1 SGHTA, CDR2 FQGNSA. CDR3 length equals 13 residues. The CDR3: CASSFGQGNGYTF. The CDR3, as DNA: TGTGCCAGCAGCTTCGGACAGGGGAATGGCTACACCTTC.

The chain links TRBV5-4 to TRBJ2-1; 11 nucleotides agree with TRBD1. V lost 6 bases to trimming and J lost 7 bases; unmatched junction nucleotides: 6. This CDR3 has 14 residues. Per the germline V gene, CDR1 is SGHNT and CDR2 is YYREEE (reference sequence). The CDR3 bases are TGTGCCAGCACCCCGGGACAGGGGGGAAATGAGCAGTTCTTC. Translation gives CASTPGQGGNEQFF.

This chain uses TRBV20-1 with TRBJ2-1; D not resolved. The V gene lost 4 bases and the J gene lost 8 bases, with 15 bases spanning the gap. The CDR3 totals 13 residues. Germline lookup yields CDR1 DFQATT and CDR2 SNEGSKA (reference sequence). The CDR3 DNA reads as TGCAGTGCTATAATGCCATGGGCGTATGAGCAGTTCTTC. Protein: CSAIMPWAYEQFF.

This rearrangement joins TRBV20-1 to TRBJ2-7; D call uncertain. CDR3 size: 15 residues. Trimming took off 3 bases at V and 4 bases at J, with 19 bases between the two ends. Germline V lookup: CDR1 DFQATT, CDR2 SNEGSKA (reference sequence). As DNA, the CDR3 is TGCAGTGCTAGCACCGCGCCCGGGTGGGGATACGAGCAGTACTTC. Its protein is CSASTAPGWGYEQYF.

CDR3 in DNA: TGCAGTGCTCTCATAAACAGGGGAAGCAATGAAGCTTTCTTT. Translating gives CSALINRGSNEAFF. This chain uses TRBV20-1 with TRBJ1-1, with 7 bases identical to TRBD1. Germline CDR1 reads DFQATT; CDR2 reads SNEGSKA (reference sequence). The V gene end was trimmed by 5 bases and the J gene end by 7 bases; junction bases not matched to a gene: 13. This CDR3 region has 14 residues.

The chain links TRBV7-9 to TRBJ1-6, with a possible D match to TRBD1 (6 bases). CDR1 and CDR2 (germline): SEHNR, FQNEAQ (reference sequence). Trimming took 3 bases from V and 8 from J, leaving 20 bases between them. The CDR3 covers 17 residues. CDR3 DNA: TGTGCCAGCAGCTTCGAACAGGGAATGGTGGTCTATTCACCCCTCCACTTT. Amino acids: CASSFEQGMVVYSPLHF.

V and J are TRBV7-2 and TRBJ2-2; tentative D call: TRBD2 (5 bases). Germline V gene sequence: CDR1 SGHTA, CDR2 FQGNSA. Trimming removed 5 bases at V and 6 bases at J, with 7 bases between. CDR3 length equals 12 residues. CDR3: CASSRTPGELFF. CDR3 bases: TGTGCCAGCAGCCGGACTCCCGGGGAGCTGTTTTTT.